This note documents a single T cell receptor (beta chain) sequence. The junction had 5 bases not matched to a gene; V was cut back by 7 bases and J by 2 bases. CDR1 is LNHDA and CDR2 is SQIVND in the germline V gene (reference sequence). The CDR3 covers 15 residues. Clones were sequenced by immunoSEQ multiplex PCR, and TCRdb holds only the in-frame ones, with some missing. This table has 390,000 or so clones, approximately 92% appearing once. The data stem from a study of control samples from healthy donors and cancer patients. Specimen: PBMCs. The chain uses TRBV19 and TRBJ2-3; 11 positions match TRBD2. The TCR was taken from a man aged 40-55 years with head and neck cancer. CDR3 in amino acids: CASTPLAGATDTQYF. The CDR3 nucleotides are TGTGCCAGTACCCCACTAGCGGGGGCCACAGATACGCAGTATTTT.